The count of the clone carrying this TCR beta chain is one. This CDR3 has 14 residues. CDR1 is MNHNS, CDR2 SASEGT, per germline. Trimming cost V 3 bases and J 2 bases; bases outside gene matches: 1. In Susac syndrome patients, recently defined diagnostic criteria for definite or probable disease were met. cDNA came from about 0.5 to 1 ug RNA primed by random hexamers. TCRdb re-called the immunoSEQ multiplex PCR reads with MiXCR, one entry per CDR3 protein. The sample gives about 75,000 distinct CDR3 sequences, around 94% of which show up once; about 0.48% is in the top ten. These data belong to a study of CD8 T cells in Susac syndrome.

What was sequenced was CD8+ T cells from PBMCs. The genes are TRBV6-1 and TRBJ2-7; 10 bases align to TRBD1. The receptor comes from a human donor with Susac syndrome. CDR3 DNA: TGTGCCAGCAGTGACGGACAGGGGGCCTACGAGCAGTACTTC. This encodes CASSDGQGAYEQYF.